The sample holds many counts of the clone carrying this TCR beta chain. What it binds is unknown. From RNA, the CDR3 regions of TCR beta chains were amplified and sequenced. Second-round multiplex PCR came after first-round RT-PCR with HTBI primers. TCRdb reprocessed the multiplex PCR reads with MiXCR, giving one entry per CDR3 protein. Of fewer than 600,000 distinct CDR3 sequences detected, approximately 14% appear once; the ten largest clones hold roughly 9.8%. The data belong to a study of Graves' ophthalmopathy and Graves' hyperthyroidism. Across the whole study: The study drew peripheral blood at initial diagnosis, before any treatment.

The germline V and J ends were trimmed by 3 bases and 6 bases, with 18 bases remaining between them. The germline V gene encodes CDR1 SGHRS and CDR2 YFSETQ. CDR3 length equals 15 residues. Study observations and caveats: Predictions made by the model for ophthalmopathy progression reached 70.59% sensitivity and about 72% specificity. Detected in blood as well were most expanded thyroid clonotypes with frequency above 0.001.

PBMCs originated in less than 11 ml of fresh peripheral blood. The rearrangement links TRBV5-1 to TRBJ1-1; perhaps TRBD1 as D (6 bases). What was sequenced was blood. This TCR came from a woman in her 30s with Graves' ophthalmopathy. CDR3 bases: TGCGCCAGCAGCTCTGACAGGTTCCTGGTCGCTGAAGCTTTCTTT. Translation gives CASSSDRFLVAEAFF.